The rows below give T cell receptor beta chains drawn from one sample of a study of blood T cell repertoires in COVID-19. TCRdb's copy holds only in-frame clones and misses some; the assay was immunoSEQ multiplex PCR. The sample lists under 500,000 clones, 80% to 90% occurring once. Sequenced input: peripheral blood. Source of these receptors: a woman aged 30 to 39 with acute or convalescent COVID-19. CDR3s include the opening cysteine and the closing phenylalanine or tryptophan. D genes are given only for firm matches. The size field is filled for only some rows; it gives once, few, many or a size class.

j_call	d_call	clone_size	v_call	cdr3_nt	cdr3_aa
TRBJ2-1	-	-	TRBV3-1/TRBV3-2	TGTGCCAGCAGTCAAGGTCTCGGGGGGCCTCGGAATGAGCAGTTCTTC	CASSQGLGGPRNEQFF
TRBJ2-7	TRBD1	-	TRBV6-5	TGTGCCAGCCATGACAGGGGGTGGCTCGAGCAGTACTTC	CASHDRGWLEQYF
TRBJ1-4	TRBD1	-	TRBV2	TGTGCCAGCAGGGGGACTAGGACAGGCAATGAAAAACTGTTTTTT	CASRGTRTGNEKLFF
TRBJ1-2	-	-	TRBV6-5	TGTGCCAGCAGCACCACTCGTAGCTATGGCTACACCTTC	CASSTTRSYGYTF
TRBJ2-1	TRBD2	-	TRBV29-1	TGCAGCGTTGATGGGACTAGCGTTAGTGAGCAGTTCTTC	CSVDGTSVSEQFF
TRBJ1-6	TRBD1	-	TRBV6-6	TGTGCCAGCAGTTACTCCAAGGACAGGCCCGATTCACCCCTCCACTTT	CASSYSKDRPDSPLHF
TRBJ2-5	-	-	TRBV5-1	TGCGCCAGCAGCCAAGCAGGAGAGACCCAGTACTTC	CASSQAGETQYF
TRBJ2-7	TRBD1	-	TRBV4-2	TGTGCCAGCAGCGTAGACAGGGACGGCGAGCAGTACTTC	CASSVDRDGEQYF
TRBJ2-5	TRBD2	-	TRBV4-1	TGCGCCAGCAGCACTCTAGCGGGGGGGCGGGAGACCCAGTACTTC	CASSTLAGGRETQYF
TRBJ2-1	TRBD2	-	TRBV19	TGTGCCAGTAGTAGGGAGGGAACAGCTTACAATGAGCAGTTCTTC	CASSREGTAYNEQFF
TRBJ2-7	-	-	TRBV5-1	TGCGCCAGCAGCCTGGACTTTGCCCCTTACGAGCAGTACTTC	CASSLDFAPYEQYF
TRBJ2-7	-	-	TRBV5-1	TGCGCCAGCAGCTTATCGGGTCTCCTCGAAGGGGGCGAGCAGTACTTC	CASSLSGLLEGGEQYF
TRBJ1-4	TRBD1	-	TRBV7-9	TGTGCCAGCAGCTTTCGACAGGGCAAGGAAAAACTGTTTTTT	CASSFRQGKEKLFF
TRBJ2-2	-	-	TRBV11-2	TGTGCCAGCAGCCCTTTTATTGGGGGGACCGGGGAGCTGTTTTTT	CASSPFIGGTGELFF
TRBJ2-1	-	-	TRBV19	TGTGCCAGTAGTATGCAGGAGGGTTACAATGAGCAGTTCTTC	CASSMQEGYNEQFF
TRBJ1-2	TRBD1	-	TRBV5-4	TGTGCCAGCAGCCCCAGGACAGGGGGCGATGGCTACACCTTC	CASSPRTGGDGYTF
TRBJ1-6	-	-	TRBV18	TGTGCCAGCTCACACAGTGATCGTAATTCACCCCTCCACTTT	CASSHSDRNSPLHF
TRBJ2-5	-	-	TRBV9	TGTGCCAGCAGCGTTATGGGAGGGGGCCAAGAGACCCAGTACTTC	CASSVMGGGQETQYF
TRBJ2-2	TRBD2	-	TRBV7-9	TGTGCCAGCAGCTTAGTCGGCGGGGGTGACACCGGGGAGCTGTTTTTT	CASSLVGGGDTGELFF
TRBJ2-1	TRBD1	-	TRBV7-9	TGTGCCAGCAGCTTAAGGGGACAGGGTTACAATGAGCAGTTCTTC	CASSLRGQGYNEQFF
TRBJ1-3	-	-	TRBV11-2	TGTGCCAGCAGCTCCCTACCGGGAGGAAGCTCTGGAAACACCATATATTTT	CASSSLPGGSSGNTIYF
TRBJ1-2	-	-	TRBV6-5	TGTGCCAGCAGCAAAAGGGGACTTGGCTATGGCTACACCTTC	CASSKRGLGYGYTF
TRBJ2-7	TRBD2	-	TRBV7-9	TGTGCCAGCAGCACCAGCGGGGGGGACTACGAGCAGTACTTC	CASSTSGGDYEQYF
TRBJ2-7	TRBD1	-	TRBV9	TGTGCCAGCAGCGCGACAGGGGAGCAGCAGTACTTC	CASSATGEQQYF
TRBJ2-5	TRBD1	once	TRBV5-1	TGCGCCAGCAGCCCCTGGACAGGGGAGGGAGAGACCCAGTACTTC	CASSPWTGEGETQYF
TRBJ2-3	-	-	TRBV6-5	TGTGCCAGCAGGCGCGGGGGCACAGATACGCAGTATTTT	CASRRGGTDTQYF
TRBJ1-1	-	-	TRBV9	TGTGCCAGCAGCGTAGGGGGGCAGGGTGAAGCTTTCTTT	CASSVGGQGEAFF
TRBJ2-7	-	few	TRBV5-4	TGTGCCAGCAGCTTTGGACTGCACTACGAGCAGTACTTC	CASSFGLHYEQYF
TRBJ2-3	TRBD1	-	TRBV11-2	TGTGCCAGCAGCCCCTGGACAGGGACTAGCACAGATACGCAGTATTTT	CASSPWTGTSTDTQYF
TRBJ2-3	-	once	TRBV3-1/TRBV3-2	TGTGCCAGCAGCCAAGGAGTTAGAACCCGGGACTCAGATACGCAGTATTTT	CASSQGVRTRDSDTQYF
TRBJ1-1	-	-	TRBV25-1	TGTGCCAGCAGTGGTAGAGAGGTGGCTTTCTTT	CASSGREVAFF
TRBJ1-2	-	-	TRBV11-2	TGTGCCAGCAGCTTAGGAGCAAGCCCATACTATGGCTACACCTTC	CASSLGASPYYGYTF
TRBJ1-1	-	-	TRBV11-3	TGTGCCAGCAGCTTTAACATACGAGGGAACACTGAAGCTTTCTTT	CASSFNIRGNTEAFF
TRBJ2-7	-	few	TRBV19	TGTGCCAGTAAGCTGACGAATCAGGGCTCCTACGAGCAGTACTTC	CASKLTNQGSYEQYF
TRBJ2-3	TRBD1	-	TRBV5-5	TGTGCCAGCAGCTTGAGGACAGGGTCGGGTACGCAGTATTTT	CASSLRTGSGTQYF
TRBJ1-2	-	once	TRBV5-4	TGTGCCAGCAGCTTGGAAAGAGCCTATGGCTACACCTTC	CASSLERAYGYTF
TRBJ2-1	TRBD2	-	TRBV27	TGTGCCAGCAGCTTGACTAGCGGATACAATGAGCAGTTCTTC	CASSLTSGYNEQFF
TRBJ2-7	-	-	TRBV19	TGTGCCAGTAGTAGGGACAATTCCTACGAGCAGTACTTC	CASSRDNSYEQYF
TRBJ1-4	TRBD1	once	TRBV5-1	TGCGCCAGCAGCTTAGGACAGGTTGGCGAAAAACTGTTTTTT	CASSLGQVGEKLFF
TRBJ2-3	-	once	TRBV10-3	TGTGCCATCAGTGAGAGGGGGGACGGGGGGCAGGCAGATACGCAGTATTTT	CAISERGDGGQADTQYF
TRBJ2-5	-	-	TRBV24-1	TGTGCCACCAGTGACCCTGCCTCGCGAGGACATACGTACCAAGAGACCCAGTACTTC	CATSDPASRGHTYQETQYF
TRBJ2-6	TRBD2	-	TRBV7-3	TGTGCCAGCAGCTTAAGCTACGGGGGGAGGGCCAACGTCCTGACTTTC	CASSLSYGGRANVLTF
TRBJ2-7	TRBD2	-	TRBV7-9	TGTGCCAGCAGCCCAACGACTAGCGGGGGGGAGCAGTACTTC	CASSPTTSGGEQYF
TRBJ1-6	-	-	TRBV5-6	TGTGCCAGCAGCTTGGGAGATTCACCCCTCCACTTT	CASSLGDSPLHF
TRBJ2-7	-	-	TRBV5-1	TGCGCCAGCAGGAGGACACCCACCTACGAGCAGTACTTC	CASRRTPTYEQYF
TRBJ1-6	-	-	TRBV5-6	TGTGCCAGCAGCCCTCAAGGGGTTTCACCCCTCCACTTT	CASSPQGVSPLHF
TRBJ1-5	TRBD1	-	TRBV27	TGTGCCAGCAGTCCAGGGACAGGGGGCCATCAGCCCCAGCATTTT	CASSPGTGGHQPQHF
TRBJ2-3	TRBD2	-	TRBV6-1	TGTGCCAGCAGTGAAGCGGGACTAGCGGGGAGGGCAGATACGCAGTATTTT	CASSEAGLAGRADTQYF
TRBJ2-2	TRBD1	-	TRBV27	TGTGCCAGCAAATACAGGGGGCAAGACACCGGGGAGCTGTTTTTT	CASKYRGQDTGELFF
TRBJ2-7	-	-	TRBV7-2	TGTGCCAGCAGCTTAAGGGGTTACGAGCAGTACTTC	CASSLRGYEQYF
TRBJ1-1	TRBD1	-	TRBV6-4	TGTGCCAGCGGGGGACAGACAGGGTGGGTTTCTGAAGCTTTCTTT	CASGGQTGWVSEAFF
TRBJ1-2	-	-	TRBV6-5	TGTGCCAGCAGTTACTCCCCCGTCGGGGGCTACACCTTC	CASSYSPVGGYTF
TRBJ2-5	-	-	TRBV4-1	TGCGCCAGCAGCCAAATATTACAGGGTAGGGGAGAGACCCAGTACTTC	CASSQILQGRGETQYF
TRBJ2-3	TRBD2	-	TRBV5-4	TGTGCCAGCAGCTTCGGGACTAGCGGGTGGGAGGCAGATACGCAGTATTTT	CASSFGTSGWEADTQYF
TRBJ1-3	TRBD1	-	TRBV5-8	TGTGCCAGCAGCCCCCGGGACAGGGTTACTGGAAACACCATATATTTT	CASSPRDRVTGNTIYF
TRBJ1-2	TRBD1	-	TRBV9	TGTGCCAGCAGCGGACGGACAGGGGGCGCCTATGGCTACACCTTC	CASSGRTGGAYGYTF
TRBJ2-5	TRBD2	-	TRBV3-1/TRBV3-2	TGTGCCAGCACCTTGGCTAGCGGGGGGGCGGGAGAGACCCAGTACTTC	CASTLASGGAGETQYF
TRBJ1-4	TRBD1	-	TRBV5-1	TGCGCCAGCAGCTCCGGGACAGGGTATGAAAAACTGTTTTTT	CASSSGTGYEKLFF
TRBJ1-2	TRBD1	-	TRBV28	TGTGCCAGCAGCCAACCCGGGACAGGGCACTATGGCTACACCTTC	CASSQPGTGHYGYTF
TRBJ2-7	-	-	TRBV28	TGTGCCAGCACCCCAGTCGACAGACAAAGTTTGGAGCAGTACTTC	CASTPVDRQSLEQYF